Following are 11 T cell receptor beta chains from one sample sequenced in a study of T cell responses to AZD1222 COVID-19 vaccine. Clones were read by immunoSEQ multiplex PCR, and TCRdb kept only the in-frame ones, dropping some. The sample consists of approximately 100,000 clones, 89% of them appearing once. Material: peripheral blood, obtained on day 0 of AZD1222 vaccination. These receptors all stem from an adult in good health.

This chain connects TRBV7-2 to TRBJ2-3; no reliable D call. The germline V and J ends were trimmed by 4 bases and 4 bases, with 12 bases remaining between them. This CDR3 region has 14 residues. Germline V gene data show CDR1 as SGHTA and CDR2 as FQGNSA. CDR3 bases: TGTGCCAGCAGCTCCGCTGCCCCTGCAGATACGCAGTATTTT. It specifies CASSSAAPADTQYF.

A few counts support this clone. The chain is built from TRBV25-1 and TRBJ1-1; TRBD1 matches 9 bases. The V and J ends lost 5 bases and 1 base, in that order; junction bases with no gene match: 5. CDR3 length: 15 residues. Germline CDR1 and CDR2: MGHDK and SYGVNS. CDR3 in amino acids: CASSQPGQGNTEAFF. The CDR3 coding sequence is TGTGCCAGCAGTCAGCCGGGACAGGGGAACACTGAAGCTTTCTTT.

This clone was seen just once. The CDR3 DNA sequence: TGCGCCAGCAGCTTGGCCACTGGGGACAGACTCAATCAGCCCCAGCATTTT. Its protein is CASSLATGDRLNQPQHF. The rearrangement joins TRBV5-1 to TRBJ1-5, with 7 bases identical to TRBD1. V was pared by 0 bases and J by 3 bases, with 9 bases of the junction left unmatched. The CDR3 is 17 residues long. Germline CDR1 is SGHRS and CDR2 is YFSETQ. Full variable domain (missing parts from reference TRBV5-1 and TRBJ1-5): KAGVTQTPRYLIKTRGQQVTLSCSPISGHRSVSWYQQTPGQGLQFLFEYFSETQRNKGNFPGRFSGRQFSNSRSEMNVSTLELGDSALYLCASSLATGDRLNQPQHFGDGTRLSIL.

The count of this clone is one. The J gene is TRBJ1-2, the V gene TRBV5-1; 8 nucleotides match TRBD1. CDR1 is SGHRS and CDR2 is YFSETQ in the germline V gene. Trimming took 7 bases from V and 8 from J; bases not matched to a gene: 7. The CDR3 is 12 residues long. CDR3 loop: CASGWDRRGYTF. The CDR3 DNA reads TGCGCCAGCGGATGGGACAGGCGCGGCTACACCTTC.

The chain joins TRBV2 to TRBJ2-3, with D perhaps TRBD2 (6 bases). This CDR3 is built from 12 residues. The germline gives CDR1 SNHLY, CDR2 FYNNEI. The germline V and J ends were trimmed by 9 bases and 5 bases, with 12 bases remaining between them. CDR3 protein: CASSGKGDTQYF. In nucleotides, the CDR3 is TGTGCCAGTAGCGGTAAGGGAGATACGCAGTATTTT. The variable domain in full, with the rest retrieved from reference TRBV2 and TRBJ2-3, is EPEVTQTPSHQVTQMGQEVILRCVPISNHLYFYWYRQILGQKVEFLVSFYNNEISEKSEIFDDQFSVERPDGSNFTLKIRSTKLEDSAMYFCASSGKGDTQYFGPGTRLTVL.

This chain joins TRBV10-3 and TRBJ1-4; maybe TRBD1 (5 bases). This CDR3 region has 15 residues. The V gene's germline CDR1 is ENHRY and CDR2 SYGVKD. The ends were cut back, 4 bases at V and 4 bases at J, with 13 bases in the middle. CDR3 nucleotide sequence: TGTGCCATCAGTGCGTCAGGGTCGAATAATGAAAAACTGTTTTTT. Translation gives CAISASGSNNEKLFF.

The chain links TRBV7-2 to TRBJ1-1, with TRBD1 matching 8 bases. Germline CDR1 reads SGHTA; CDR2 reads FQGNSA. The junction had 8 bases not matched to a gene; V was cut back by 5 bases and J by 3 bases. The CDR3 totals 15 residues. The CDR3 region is CASSLRGQIDTEAFF. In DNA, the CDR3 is TGTGCCAGCAGCCTCAGGGGGCAGATCGACACTGAAGCTTTCTTT.

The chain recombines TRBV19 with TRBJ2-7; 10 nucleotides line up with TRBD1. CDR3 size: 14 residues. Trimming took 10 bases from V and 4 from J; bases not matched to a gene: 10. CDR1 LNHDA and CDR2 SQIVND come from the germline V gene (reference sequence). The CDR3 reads CATSTRGQGYEQYF. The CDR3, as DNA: TGTGCCACTTCGACACGGGGACAGGGGTACGAGCAGTACTTC.

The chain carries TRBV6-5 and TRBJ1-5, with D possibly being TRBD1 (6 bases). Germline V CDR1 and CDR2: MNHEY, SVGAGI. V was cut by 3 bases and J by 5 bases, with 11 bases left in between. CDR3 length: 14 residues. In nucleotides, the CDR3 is TGTGCCAGCAGTTATAGACAGGCCGATCAGCCCCAGCATTTT. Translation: CASSYRQADQPQHF.

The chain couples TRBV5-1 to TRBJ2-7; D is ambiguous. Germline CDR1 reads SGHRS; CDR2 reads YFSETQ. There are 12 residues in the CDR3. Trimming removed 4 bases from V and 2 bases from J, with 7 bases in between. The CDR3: CASSDPTYEQYF. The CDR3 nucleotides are TGCGCCAGCAGCGACCCTACCTACGAGCAGTACTTC.

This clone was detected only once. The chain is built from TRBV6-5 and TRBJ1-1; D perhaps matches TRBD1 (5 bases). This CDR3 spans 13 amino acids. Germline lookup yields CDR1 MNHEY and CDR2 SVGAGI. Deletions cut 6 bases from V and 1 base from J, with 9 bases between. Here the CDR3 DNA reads TGTGCCAGCAGGATTCAGGGGAACACTGAAGCTTTCTTT. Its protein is CASRIQGNTEAFF.